This T cell receptor (beta chain) was recovered during a study of blood T cell repertoires in COVID-19. At the level of the study: Sources were T cells, B-cell-depleted T cells, or PBMCs; the material itself was cDNA or gDNA.

Profiling relied on immunoSEQ multiplex PCR, and the TCRdb table lists in-frame clones only, not all of them. Of approximately 250,000 clones in the sample, about 82% were seen once. Sequencing used peripheral blood. The sequence was obtained from a woman aged 80 or older with COVID-19, enrolled during active disease.

In DNA, the CDR3 is TGTGCCAGCTCCCGGGGTCCAACCTACGAGCAGTACTTC. It translates to CASSRGPTYEQYF. The chain carries TRBV11-2 and TRBJ2-7, with D possibly being TRBD2 (5 bases). Germline V CDR1 and CDR2: SGHAT, FQNNGV. V was trimmed by 8 bases and J by 2 bases, leaving 13 bases between them. This CDR3 is 13 amino acids long. The whole variable domain, filled in from reference TRBV11-2 and TRBJ2-7, reads EAGVAQSPRYKIIEKRQSVAFWCNPISGHATLYWYQQILGQGPKLLIQFQNNGVVDDSQLPKDRFSAERLKGVDSTLKIQPAKLEDSAVYLCASSRGPTYEQYFGPGTRLTVT.